The source of this T cell receptor (beta chain) is a study of shared clonotypes between healthy human individuals (TCRdb year 2020). Regarding the complete study: A couple of women and a few men aged 18 to 49 years were included in the cohort. For each donor, CD4 naive and CD4 memory were each run on three plates, CD8 naive on two plates, and CD8 memory on one plate. Blood TCR repertoires of five healthy adults were deeply sequenced to estimate repertoire size and the extent of clonotype sharing between individuals. Different laboratories and diverse techniques were used to prepare libraries and sequence TCR repertoires, to increase sequencing depth and limit assay-specific biases. Leukapheresis yielded between about 0.94 and 8.9 billion PBMCs per donor.

For this clone: Its cognate antigen has yet to be identified. Per-base quality was not reported, and no clone a single base away is much larger than it.

Paper-wide results and their limitations: Around 5% of naive CD4, 3.5% of naive CD8, 2.3% of memory CD4, and over 0.35% of memory CD8 clonotypes were shared across a few donors. Only blood was sampled, and tissue TCR repertoires likely differ from those in blood. Even with the large sequencing depth, rarefaction of the sorted-subset datasets indicated that sequencing was incomplete. Clonotypes shared by all four sorted-subset donors showed higher generation probabilities than non-shared clonotypes. Larger estimated clonotype richness was generally found for naive subsets than for memory subsets. Based on pairwise subsampling, the degree of clonotype sharing among donors was expected to be affected by sequencing depth. The small number of donors limited the genetic and exposure-history diversity represented.

Healthy HIV-negative adults with no recently reported acute infections or vaccinations were included as donors. Only Caucasian adults living in Nashville, Tennessee, USA were represented among the donors. CD4+ T cells were enriched by magnetic negative selection, after which naive cells were positively selected on CD45RA and the negative fraction was taken as the memory subset. Blood was obtained by leukapheresis, after which PBMCs were separated by Ficoll-Histopaque density gradient centrifugation and cryopreserved in liquid nitrogen vapor phase. Analytical flow cytometry was used to check the purity and quantity of every magnetically sorted T cell population. From each sorted fraction, genomic DNA was isolated and quantified by UV absorbance on a Nanodrop 2000c. Using the deep immunoSEQ assay, multiplex PCR amplified TCR CDR3 regions from genomic DNA. For each cell subset, the extracted genomic DNA was distributed evenly across all wells of several immunoSEQ 96-well plates, and each plate served as one replicate. For sorted subsets, about 0.2 ug genomic DNA, equal to tens of thousands of T cell genomes, was loaded into each replicate PCR. Purified libraries were quantified with a Qubit 3.0 fluorometer, sized on a Bioanalyzer 2100, and re-quantified with the KAPA Library Quantification kit. Each immunoSEQ 96-well plate was sequenced on its own single-read 150-cycle Illumina NextSeq 550 flow cell. For the original study's pipeline: Because only junctional sequences without quality scores were contained in the immunoSEQ output, filtering matching that applied to full-length reads could not be performed. Sequences were annotated with PyIR, a Python wrapper for IgBLAST v1.9, and V/J genes and CDR3 were assigned using IMGT germline references. Any read was removed if the V/J assignment was weak (E-value above 1e-6), the CDR3 was missing, or the read contained stop codons, out-of-frame junctions, or ambiguous translated residues. V3J clonotypes were defined as sequences sharing an identical inferred V gene, J gene, and CDR3 amino acid sequence. The percentage overlap between two repertoires was calculated by dividing the number of shared unique clonotypes by the size of the smaller repertoire. Richness of each repertoire was evaluated using RTK rarefaction, the Chao1 estimator, and Recon v2.1 estimates of unobserved clonotypes. For all TCRbeta clonotypes obtained by the gDNA method from a few donors, generation probabilities were computed with OLGA. In TCRdb, the immuneACCESS table is reduced to in-frame sequences with V and J assigned. These tables do not hold every clone; where another copy was compared, an unresolved V gene accounts for under half, and the others remain unexplained. V, J and clone size reflect that table, while D and trimming were determined from the DNA. The sample yields 2 million to 2.5 million clones; 85% to 95% were counted once. The ten largest clones take up about 0.41% of the sample.

The CDR3 covers 15 residues, taking in both the cysteine and the phenylalanine. Of all the DNA, just the CDR3 is kept, 45 bases in frame from base 1. The germline V gene encodes CDR1 SGHRS and CDR2 YFSETQ. The V end loses 4 bases and the J end loses 9 bases, and a stretch of 20 bases separates them. This clonotype was obtained from a man between 18 and 29 years old in good health. Some clones in this sample may be carry-over from other donors' samples. The V and J segments used are TRBV5-1 and TRBJ2-1, with the D call perhaps TRBD1 or TRBD2, each one matching 5 bases. What was sequenced was naive CD4+ T cells from PBMCs. The cell subset or site label here, explained by the study, means: CD45RA+ positively selected. The sequence in DNA is TGCGCCAGCAGCCCCGGGGACCTGGTTCATACTGAGCAGTTCTTC. It encodes CASSPGDLVHTEQFF.